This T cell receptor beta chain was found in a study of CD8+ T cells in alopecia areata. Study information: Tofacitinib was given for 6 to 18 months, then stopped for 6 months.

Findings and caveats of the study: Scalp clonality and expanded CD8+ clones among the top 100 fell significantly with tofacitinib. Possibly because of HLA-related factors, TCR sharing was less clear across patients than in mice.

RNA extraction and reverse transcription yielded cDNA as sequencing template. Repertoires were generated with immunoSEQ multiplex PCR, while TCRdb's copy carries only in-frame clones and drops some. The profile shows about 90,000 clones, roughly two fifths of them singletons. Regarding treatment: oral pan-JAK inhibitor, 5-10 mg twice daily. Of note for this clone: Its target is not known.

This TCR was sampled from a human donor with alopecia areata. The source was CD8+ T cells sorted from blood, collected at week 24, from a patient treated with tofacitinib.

CDR3 sequence reads: CSAYDNGYTF. DNA for the CDR3: TGCAGTGCTTACGATAATGGCTACACCTTC. J is TRBJ1-2 and V is TRBV20-1, with no clear D. The CDR3 covers 10 residues. Trimming pared 5 bases from V and 6 bases from J, leaving 7 bases between. Germline values: CDR1 DFQATT, CDR2 SNEGSKA (reference sequence).